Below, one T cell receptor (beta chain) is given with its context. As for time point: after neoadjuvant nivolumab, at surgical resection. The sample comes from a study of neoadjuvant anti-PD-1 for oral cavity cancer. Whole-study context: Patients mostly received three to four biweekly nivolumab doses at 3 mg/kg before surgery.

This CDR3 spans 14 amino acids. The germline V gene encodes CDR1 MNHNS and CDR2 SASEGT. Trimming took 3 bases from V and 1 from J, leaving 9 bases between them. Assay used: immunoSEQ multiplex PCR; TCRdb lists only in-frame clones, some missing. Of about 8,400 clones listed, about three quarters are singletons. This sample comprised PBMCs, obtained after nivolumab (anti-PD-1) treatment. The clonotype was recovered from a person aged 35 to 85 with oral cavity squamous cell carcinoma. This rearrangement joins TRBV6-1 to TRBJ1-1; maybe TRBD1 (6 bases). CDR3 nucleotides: TGTGCCAGCAGTGATTACAGGGCGAACACTGAAGCTTTCTTT. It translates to CASSDYRANTEAFF.